This T cell receptor beta chain was recorded in a study of T cell responses to AZD1222 COVID-19 vaccine. General study findings and limits: Across the whole spike, CD4 TCRs peaked at regions 160-218 and 743-854.

A remark on this clone: Antigen unknown. Because it lacks the conserved phenylalanine or tryptophan at the end, this CDR3 is likely a read error. No DNA is shown, since the ends of the CDR3 on it are uncertain; the CDR3 is the one TCRdb lists.

Some clones are missing from TCRdb's copy, which holds only in-frame ones; the method was immunoSEQ multiplex PCR. This sample has 140,000 or so clones, with roughly 94% found just once. Per the germline V gene, CDR1 is MNHEY and CDR2 is SVGEGT. From its first to its last residue, the CDR3 has 10 amino acids. This clonotype was sampled from an adult in good health. This chain links TRBV6-2 or TRBV6-3 with TRBJ1-2; TRBD1, as called in the table, went unchecked against the DNA. The sample was peripheral blood, taken on day 0 of AZD1222 vaccination. The CDR3 region is CASSKGSPTD.